These 9 T cell receptor beta chains originate from one sample sequenced in a study of blood T cell repertoires in COVID-19. Here immunoSEQ multiplex PCR was the method, and the copy in TCRdb shows in-frame clones only, minus some. The data contain hundreds of thousands of clones, 75% to 90% of them singletons. Source material: peripheral blood. The receptors derive from an older woman with COVID-19, enrolled during active disease.

The chain joins TRBV18 to TRBJ2-5; 11 positions agree with TRBD2. The CDR3 contains 17 residues. J was trimmed by 3 bases and V by 3 bases; bases with no gene match: 9. Germline V gene lookup returns CDR1 KGHSH and CDR2 LQKENI. The CDR3 nucleotides are TGTGCCAGCTCACCGAGTTCCGGGACTAGCGGTAAAGAGACCCAGTACTTC. Residues: CASSPSSGTSGKETQYF.

V and J are TRBV7-3 and TRBJ2-3; 13 nucleotides align to TRBD2. The ends lost 5 bases at V and 6 bases at J; junction bases unmatched: 2. This CDR3 is built from 14 residues. From germline, CDR1 is SGHTA and CDR2 FQGTGA. The CDR3 loop reads CASSVGLAGDTQYF. CDR3 nucleotides: TGTGCCAGCAGCGTGGGACTAGCGGGGGATACGCAGTATTTT.

This chain uses TRBV6-5 with TRBJ2-5; perhaps TRBD2 as D (5 bases). The CDR3 is made up of 15 amino acids. Per the germline V gene, CDR1 is MNHEY and CDR2 is SVGAGI. Between the trimmed V and J ends, which lost 6 bases and 0 bases, there was a span of 14 bases. The CDR3: CASRPGTGYQETQYF. The DNA for the CDR3 is TGTGCCAGCAGGCCCGGCACGGGGTACCAAGAGACCCAGTACTTC.

This clone has just a few counts. The chain recombines TRBV7-8 with TRBJ1-1, with 11 bases matching TRBD1. CDR1 and CDR2 (germline): SGHVS, FQNEAQ. The CDR3 consists of 15 residues. The trim removed 0 bases at V and 3 bases at J, leaving 0 bases unmatched. The CDR3 DNA reads TGTGCCAGCAGCTTAGCGGACAGGGGGCACACTGAAGCTTTCTTT. It translates to CASSLADRGHTEAFF.

This chain uses TRBV16 with TRBJ1-3, with TRBD1 as a possible D gene (6 bases). The CDR3 extends over 15 amino acids. V lost 1 base and J 4 bases, leaving 11 bases between the germline ends. Germline CDR1 KGHSY, CDR2 FQNENV. Here the CDR3 reads CASSQYGGAGNTIYF. The DNA for the CDR3 is TGTGCCAGCAGCCAATATGGGGGCGCCGGAAACACCATATATTTT. Full variable domain (outside the CDR3, taken from reference TRBV16 and TRBJ1-3): GEEVAQTPKHLVRGEGQKAKLYCAPIKGHSYVFWYQQVLKNEFKFLISFQNENVFDETGMPKERFSAKCLPNSPCSLEIQATKLEDSAVYFCASSQYGGAGNTIYFGEGSWLTVV.

V and J are TRBV24-1 and TRBJ2-6; D remains ambiguous. Trimming left V 3 bases short and J 6 bases short, with 29 bases between. This CDR3 is built from 21 residues. The germline gives CDR1 KGHDR, CDR2 SFDVKD. CDR3 nucleotides: TGTGCCACCAGTGATCTCGACGCCAGTGCGACAACCTATCTGTTGGCCAACGTCCTGACTTTC. This translates into CATSDLDASATTYLLANVLTF.

This sequence joins TRBV11-3 and TRBJ2-7, with a weak D call TRBD1 (5 bases). Germline CDR1 reads SGHNT; CDR2 reads YENEEA. V was cut by 2 bases and J by 3 bases, with 11 bases left in between. This CDR3 spans 14 amino acids. CDR3 in DNA: TGTGCCAGCAGCTTAAGGGGCGACAGCTACGAGCAGTACTTC. Translated: CASSLRGDSYEQYF.

J is TRBJ2-1 and V is TRBV3-1 (or the pseudogene TRBV3-2), with TRBD2 as a possible D gene (6 bases). The CDR3 has 15 amino acids. V was shortened by 4 bases and J by 5 bases, with 15 bases between the two germline ends. Per the germline V gene, CDR1 is LGHDT and CDR2 is YNNKEL (reference sequence). The CDR3 coding sequence is TGTGCCAGCAGCCCTCGGGTAGCGGTCGACAATGAGCAGTTCTTC. It encodes CASSPRVAVDNEQFF.

The V and J genes are TRBV25-1 and TRBJ2-3; D perhaps matches TRBD2 (6 bases). CDR3 size: 16 residues. Trimming cost V 1 base and J 6 bases, with 17 bases left between them. Germline loops: CDR1 MGHDK, CDR2 SYGVNS. In nucleotides, the CDR3 is TGTGCCAGCAGTGAATTCGTGGGGGAGGCGGGGGATACGCAGTATTTT. It is translated as CASSEFVGEAGDTQYF.